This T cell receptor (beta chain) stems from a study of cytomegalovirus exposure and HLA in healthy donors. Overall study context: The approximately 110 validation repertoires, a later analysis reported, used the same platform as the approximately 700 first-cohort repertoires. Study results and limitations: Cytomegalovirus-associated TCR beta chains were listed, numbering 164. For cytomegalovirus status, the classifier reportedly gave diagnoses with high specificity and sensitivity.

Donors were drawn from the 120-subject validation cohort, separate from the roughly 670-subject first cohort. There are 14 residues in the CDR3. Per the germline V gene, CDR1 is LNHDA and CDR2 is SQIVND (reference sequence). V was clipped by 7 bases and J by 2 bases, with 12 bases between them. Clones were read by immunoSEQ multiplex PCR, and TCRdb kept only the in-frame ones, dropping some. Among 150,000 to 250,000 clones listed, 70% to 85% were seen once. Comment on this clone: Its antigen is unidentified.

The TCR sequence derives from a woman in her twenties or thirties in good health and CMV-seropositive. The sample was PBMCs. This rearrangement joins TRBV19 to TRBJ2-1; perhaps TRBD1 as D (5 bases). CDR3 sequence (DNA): TGTGCCAGTACTTACAAGGGGACCTACAATGAGCAGTTCTTC. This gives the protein CASTYKGTYNEQFF. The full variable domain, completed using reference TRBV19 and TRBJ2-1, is DGGITQSPKYLFRKEGQNVTLSCEQNLNHDAMYWYRQDPGQGLRLIYYSQIVNDFQKGDIAEGYSVSREKKESFPLTVTSAQKNPTAFYLCASTYKGTYNEQFFGPGTRLTVL.